One and the same sample provided the 9 T cell receptor beta chains below, sequenced in a study of sequential checkpoint blockade in melanoma. Sequenced by immunoSEQ multiplex PCR; TCRdb stores in-frame clones only, minus some. The sample has some 25,000 clones; approximately 77% are singletons. The treatment was: randomized to nivolumab then ipilimumab (arm A) or the reverse (arm B). The sample was CD8+ T cells sorted from blood (inferred from file names), taken from a patient given nivolumab and ipilimumab in sequence. The receptors shown here come from a human donor with melanoma.

This chain joins TRBV19 and TRBJ2-5, with D tentatively TRBD2 (5 bases). The CDR3 contains 16 residues. V lost 2 bases and J lost 5, with 18 bases in between. The germline V gene has CDR1 LNHDA and CDR2 SQIVND (reference sequence). CDR3 amino acids: CASSISGEGPAETQYF. CDR3 DNA sequence: TGTGCCAGTAGTATATCCGGGGAAGGTCCTGCGGAGACCCAGTACTTC.

The V call is TRBV7-6, the J call TRBJ2-1; 9 bases match TRBD1. Germline V CDR1 and CDR2: SGHVS, FNYEAQ. Trimming at V came to 4 bases and at J to 7 bases, leaving 8 bases not matched to a gene. The CDR3 is 15 residues long. The CDR3 sequence is CASSSPGTGLNEQFF. The CDR3, as DNA: TGTGCCAGCAGCTCCCCCGGGACAGGGTTGAATGAGCAGTTCTTC.

This chain connects TRBV19 to TRBJ2-7, with D possibly matching TRBD1 (7 bases). CDR1 and CDR2 (germline): LNHDA, SQIVND (reference sequence). The CDR3 is 15 amino acids. Deletions cut 6 bases from V and 8 bases from J, with 23 bases between. The CDR3 loop reads CASSPVGGGGIQQYF. For the CDR3, the DNA is TGTGCCAGTAGCCCGGTAGGAGGGGGCGGAATACAGCAGTACTTC.

The V and J genes are TRBV10-3 and TRBJ1-5; D gene ambiguous. Trimming shortened V by 2 bases and J by 0 bases, and 8 bases separated the two germline ends. The CDR3 extends over 15 amino acids. Germline V gene sequence: CDR1 ENHRY, CDR2 SYGVKD. The CDR3 DNA follows: TGTGCCATCAGTGAGGGGCAGTTTAGCAATCAGCCCCAGCATTTT. This translates into CAISEGQFSNQPQHF.

The chain joins TRBV7-9 to TRBJ2-7; TRBD1 matches at 7 bases. Trimming removed 3 bases from V and 2 bases from J; junction bases left unmatched: 4. Germline V lookup: CDR1 SEHNR, CDR2 FQNEAQ (reference sequence). The CDR3 length is 14 residues. CDR3 in DNA: TGTGCCAGCAGCTTGTCAGGGACAGCCTACGAGCAGTACTTC. This translates into CASSLSGTAYEQYF.

The rearrangement links TRBV9 to TRBJ2-7; 10 nucleotides align to TRBD1. Losses at the gene ends were 2 bases for V and 3 bases for J; bases not matched to a gene: 5. This CDR3 spans 15 amino acids. Germline V gives CDR1 SGDLS, CDR2 YYNGEE. The CDR3 loop reads CASSVTGTGDYEQYF. The CDR3 DNA reads TGTGCCAGCAGCGTGACCGGGACAGGGGACTACGAGCAGTACTTC. Using reference TRBV9 and TRBJ2-7 for the parts outside the CDR3, the full variable domain is DSGVTQTPKHLITATGQRVTLRCSPRSGDLSVYWYQQSLDQGLQFLIQYYNGEERAKGNILERFSAQQFPDLHSELNLSSLELGDSALYFCASSVTGTGDYEQYFGPGTRLTVT.

The chain is built from TRBV6-4 and TRBJ2-1; TRBD2 matches 11 bases. This CDR3 spans 14 amino acids. CDR1 is MRHNA and CDR2 is SNTAGT in the germline V gene. V gave up 6 bases and J gave up 10 bases; unmatched junction bases: 8. In DNA form, the CDR3 reads TGTGCCAGCAGCAATAGCGGGGGGGCCGGCGAGCAGTTCTTC. Protein sequence: CASSNSGGAGEQFF.

The V and J genes are TRBV6-5 and TRBJ2-1; possible D gene TRBD1, 6 bases. The ends were cut back, 7 bases at V and 6 bases at J, with 19 bases in the middle. Germline-derived CDR1 and CDR2 are MNHEY and SVGAGI. This CDR3 contains 15 residues. CDR3 coding DNA: TGTGCCAGCACCGCAGGGGTTACGGGAAGCAATGAGCAGTTCTTC. Translated, it gives CASTAGVTGSNEQFF.

This rearrangement joins TRBV7-9 to TRBJ2-2; tentative D call: TRBD2 (5 bases). The CDR3 spans 16 residues. V shed 5 bases and J shed 0 bases, with 13 bases lying between them. Germline lookup yields CDR1 SEHNR and CDR2 FQNEAQ (reference sequence). The CDR3 here is CASSLDYRPNTGELFF. Written as DNA, the CDR3 is TGTGCCAGCAGCCTAGACTACCGACCGAACACCGGGGAGCTGTTTTTT.